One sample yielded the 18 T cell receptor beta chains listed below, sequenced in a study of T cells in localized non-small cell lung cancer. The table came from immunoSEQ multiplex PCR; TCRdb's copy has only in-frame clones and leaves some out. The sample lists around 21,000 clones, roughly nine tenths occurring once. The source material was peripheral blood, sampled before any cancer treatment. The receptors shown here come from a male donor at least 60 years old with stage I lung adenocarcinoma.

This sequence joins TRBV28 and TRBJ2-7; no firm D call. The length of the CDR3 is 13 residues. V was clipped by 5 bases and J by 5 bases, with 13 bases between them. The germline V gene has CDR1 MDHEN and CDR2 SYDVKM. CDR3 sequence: CASSTPGIDEQYF. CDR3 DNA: TGTGCCAGCAGTACCCCGGGTATCGACGAGCAGTACTTC.

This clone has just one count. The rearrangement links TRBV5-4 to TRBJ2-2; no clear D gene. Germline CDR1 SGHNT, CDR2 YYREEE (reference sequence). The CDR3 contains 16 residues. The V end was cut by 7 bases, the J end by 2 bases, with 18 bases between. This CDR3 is CASRFHINGNTGELFF. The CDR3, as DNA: TGTGCCAGCCGATTTCACATAAACGGTAACACCGGGGAGCTGTTTTTT.

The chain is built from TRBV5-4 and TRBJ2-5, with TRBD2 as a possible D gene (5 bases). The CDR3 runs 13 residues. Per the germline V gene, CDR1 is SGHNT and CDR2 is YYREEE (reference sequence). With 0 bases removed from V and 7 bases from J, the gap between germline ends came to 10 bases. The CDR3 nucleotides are TGTGCCAGCAGCTTGGCCAAGGAGGTGACCCAGTACTTC. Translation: CASSLAKEVTQYF.

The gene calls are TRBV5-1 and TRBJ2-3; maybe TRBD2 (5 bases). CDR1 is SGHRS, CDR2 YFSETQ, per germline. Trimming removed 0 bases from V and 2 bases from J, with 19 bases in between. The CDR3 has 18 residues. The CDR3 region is CASSLGGAGMDSTDTQYF. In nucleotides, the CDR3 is TGCGCCAGCAGCTTGGGGGGTGCAGGTATGGACTCCACAGATACGCAGTATTTT.

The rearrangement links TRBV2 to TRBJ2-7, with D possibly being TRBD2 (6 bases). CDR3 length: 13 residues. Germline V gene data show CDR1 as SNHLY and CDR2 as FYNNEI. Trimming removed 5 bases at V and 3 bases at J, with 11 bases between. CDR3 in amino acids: CASSKLGGYEQYF. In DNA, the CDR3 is TGTGCCAGCAGTAAACTGGGGGGCTACGAGCAGTACTTC. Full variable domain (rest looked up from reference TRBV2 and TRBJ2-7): EPEVTQTPSHQVTQMGQEVILRCVPISNHLYFYWYRQILGQKVEFLVSFYNNEISEKSEIFDDQFSVERPDGSNFTLKIRSTKLEDSAMYFCASSKLGGYEQYFGPGTRLTVT.

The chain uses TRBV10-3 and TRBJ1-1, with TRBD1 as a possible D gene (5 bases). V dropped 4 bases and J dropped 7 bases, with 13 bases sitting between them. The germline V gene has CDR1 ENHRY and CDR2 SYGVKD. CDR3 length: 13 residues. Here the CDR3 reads CAISVGGKGEAFF. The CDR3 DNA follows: TGTGCCATCAGTGTGGGGGGTAAGGGTGAAGCTTTCTTT.

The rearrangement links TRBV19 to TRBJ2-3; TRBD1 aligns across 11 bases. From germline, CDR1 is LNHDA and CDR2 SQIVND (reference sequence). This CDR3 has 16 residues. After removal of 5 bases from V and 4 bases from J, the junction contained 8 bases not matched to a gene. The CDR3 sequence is CASSDRDRGFSDTQYF. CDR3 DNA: TGTGCCAGTAGTGACCGGGACAGGGGGTTCTCAGATACGCAGTATTTT. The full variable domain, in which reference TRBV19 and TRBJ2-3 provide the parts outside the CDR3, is DGGITQSPKYLFRKEGQNVTLSCEQNLNHDAMYWYRQDPGQGLRLIYYSQIVNDFQKGDIAEGYSVSREKKESFPLTVTSAQKNPTAFYLCASSDRDRGFSDTQYFGPGTRLTVL.

CDR3 residues: CAWTAQGANVLTF. The CDR3, as DNA: TGTGCCTGGACGGCGCAAGGGGCCAACGTCCTGACTTTC. The chain joins TRBV30 to TRBJ2-6; D gene unclear. Germline CDR1 GTSNPN, CDR2 SVGIG (reference sequence). CDR3 size: 13 residues. The V and J ends lost 4 bases and 4 bases respectively, with 8 bases between them.

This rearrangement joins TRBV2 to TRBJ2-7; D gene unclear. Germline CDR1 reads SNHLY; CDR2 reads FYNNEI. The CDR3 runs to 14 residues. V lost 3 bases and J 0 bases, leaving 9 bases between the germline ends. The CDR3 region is CASSDSLISYEQYF. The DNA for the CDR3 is TGTGCCAGCAGTGATAGCCTAATCTCCTACGAGCAGTACTTC.

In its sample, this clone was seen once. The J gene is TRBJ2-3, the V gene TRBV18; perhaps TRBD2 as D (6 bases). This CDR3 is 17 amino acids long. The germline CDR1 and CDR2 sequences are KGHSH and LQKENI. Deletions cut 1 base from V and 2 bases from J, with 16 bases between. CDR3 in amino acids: CASSPRGGVLYTDTQYF. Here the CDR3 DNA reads TGTGCCAGCTCACCACGAGGCGGGGTACTGTACACAGATACGCAGTATTTT. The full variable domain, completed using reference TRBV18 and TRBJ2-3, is NAGVMQNPRHLVRRRGQEARLRCSPMKGHSHVYWYRQLPEEGLKFMVYLQKENIIDESGMPKERFSAEFPKEGPSILRIQQVVRGDSAAYFCASSPRGGVLYTDTQYFGPGTRLTVL.

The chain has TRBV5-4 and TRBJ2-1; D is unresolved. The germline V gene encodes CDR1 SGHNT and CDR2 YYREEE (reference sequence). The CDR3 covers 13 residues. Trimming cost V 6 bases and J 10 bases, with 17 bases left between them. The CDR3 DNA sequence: TGTGCCAGCACCCTCCCCCGTGCCTCCGAGCAGTTCTTC. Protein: CASTLPRASEQFF. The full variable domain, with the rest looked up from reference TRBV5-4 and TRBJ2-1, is ETGVTQSPTHLIKTRGQQVTLRCSSQSGHNTVSWYQQALGQGPQFIFQYYREEENGRGNFPPRFSGLQFPNYSSELNVNALELDDSALYLCASTLPRASEQFFGPGTRLTVL.

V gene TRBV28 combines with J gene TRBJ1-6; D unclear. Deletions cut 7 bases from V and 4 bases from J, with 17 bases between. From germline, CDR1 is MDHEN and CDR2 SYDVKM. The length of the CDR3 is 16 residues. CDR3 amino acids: CASTQPGGFYNSPLHF. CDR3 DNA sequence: TGTGCCAGCACCCAACCGGGTGGATTTTATAATTCACCCCTCCACTTT.

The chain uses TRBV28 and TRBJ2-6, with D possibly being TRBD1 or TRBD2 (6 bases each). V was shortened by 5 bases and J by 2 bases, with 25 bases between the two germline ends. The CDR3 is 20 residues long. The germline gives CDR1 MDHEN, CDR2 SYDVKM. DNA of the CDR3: TGTGCCAGCAGTGGGGGACTTAGGGGGGCCCCCCCTCCTGGGGCCAACGTCCTGACTTTC. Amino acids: CASSGGLRGAPPPGANVLTF.

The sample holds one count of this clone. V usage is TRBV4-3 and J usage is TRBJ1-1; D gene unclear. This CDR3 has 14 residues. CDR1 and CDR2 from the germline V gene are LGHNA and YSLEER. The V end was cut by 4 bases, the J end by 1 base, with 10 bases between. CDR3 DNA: TGCGCCAGCAGCCCCTCGTATAGGAACACTGAAGCTTTCTTT. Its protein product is CASSPSYRNTEAFF.

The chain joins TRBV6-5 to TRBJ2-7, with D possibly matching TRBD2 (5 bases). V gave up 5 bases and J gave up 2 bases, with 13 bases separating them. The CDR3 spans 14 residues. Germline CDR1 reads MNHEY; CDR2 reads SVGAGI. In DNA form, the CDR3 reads TGTGCCAGCAGTCTCCTCGGGGAAACCTACGAGCAGTACTTC. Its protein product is CASSLLGETYEQYF.

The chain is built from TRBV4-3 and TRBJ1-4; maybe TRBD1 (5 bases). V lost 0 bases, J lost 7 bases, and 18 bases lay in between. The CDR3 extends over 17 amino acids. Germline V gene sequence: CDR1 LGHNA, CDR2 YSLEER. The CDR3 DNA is TGCGCCAGCAGCCAAGAGGTGGAACAGGCGGGAGGTGAAAAACTGTTTTTT. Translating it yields CASSQEVEQAGGEKLFF.

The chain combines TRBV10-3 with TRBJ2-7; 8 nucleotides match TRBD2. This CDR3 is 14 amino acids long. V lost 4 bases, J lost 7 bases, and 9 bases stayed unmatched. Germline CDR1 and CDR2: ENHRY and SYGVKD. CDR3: CAISVGTSSGEQYF. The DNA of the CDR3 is TGTGCCATCAGTGTGGGGACTAGTTCGGGGGAGCAGTACTTC.

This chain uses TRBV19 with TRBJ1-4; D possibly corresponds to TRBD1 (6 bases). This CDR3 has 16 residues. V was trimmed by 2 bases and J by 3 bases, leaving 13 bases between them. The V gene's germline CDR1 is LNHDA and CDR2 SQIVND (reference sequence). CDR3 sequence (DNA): TGTGCCAGTAGTATACAGGGGCCGGCTTCTAATGAAAAACTGTTTTTT. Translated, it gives CASSIQGPASNEKLFF.